The rows below give T cell receptor beta chains drawn from one sample of a study of T cell changes during pregnancy in multiple sclerosis. The repertoire was sequenced with immunoSEQ multiplex PCR; TCRdb's copy has only in-frame clones and lacks some. The sample has some 60,000 clones, roughly 90% seen once. This specimen consisted of peripheral blood, obtained in the first trimester of pregnancy. These receptors all stem from a female donor in good health, enrolled as a control in a pregnancy study. CDR3s include the opening cysteine and the closing phenylalanine or tryptophan. D genes are given only for firm matches. The listing skips clone size in some rows; elsewhere it reads once, few, many or a size class.

d_gene	v_gene	j_gene	abundance	CDR3aa	CDR3nt
TRBD1	TRBV14	TRBJ1-6	-	CASSQDHKGQGNSPLHF	TGTGCCAGCAGCCAAGATCATAAGGGACAGGGAAATTCACCCCTCCACTTT
-	TRBV9	TRBJ2-1	-	CASSYSVQRGASLYEQFF	TGTGCCAGCAGCTACTCTGTCCAACGGGGGGCTAGCCTCTATGAGCAGTTCTTC
TRBD2	TRBV4-3	TRBJ2-3	-	CASSQVASGGLTSTDTQYF	TGCGCCAGCAGCCAAGTAGCTAGCGGGGGGCTAACTAGCACAGATACGCAGTATTTT
TRBD1	TRBV30	TRBJ1-2	-	CAWLQVRSGGRSNYGYTF	TGTGCCTGGCTCCAGGTTAGGTCAGGGGGCCGTTCTAACTATGGCTACACCTTC
-	TRBV28	TRBJ2-2	-	CASCRRGPGPTGELFF	TGTGCCAGCTGTCGCCGAGGCCCGGGTCCCACCGGGGAGCTGTTTTTT
-	TRBV29-1	TRBJ2-7	once	CSVMDSVIPYEQYF	TGCAGCGTAATGGACAGCGTAATACCCTACGAGCAGTACTTC
TRBD1	TRBV6-5	TRBJ1-5	-	CASKRQGSNQPQHF	TGTGCCAGCAAAAGACAGGGTAGCAATCAGCCCCAGCATTTT
TRBD2	TRBV9	TRBJ2-5	-	CASSPAGLAEETQYF	TGTGCCAGCAGCCCGGCCGGACTAGCGGAAGAGACCCAGTACTTC
-	TRBV4-2	TRBJ2-1	once	CASSQLQGKNYNEQFF	TGTGCCAGCAGCCAACTACAGGGTAAGAATTACAATGAGCAGTTCTTC
-	TRBV6-6	TRBJ1-5	-	CASSSSDRYSNQPQHF	TGTGCCAGCAGTTCCTCCGACAGATATAGCAATCAGCCCCAGCATTTT
-	TRBV6-6	TRBJ1-2	few	CASTMRGGLLNYGYTF	TGTGCCAGCACCATGCGGGGCGGACTTCTTAACTATGGCTACACCTTC
-	TRBV7-8	TRBJ1-1	-	CATRLNTEAFF	TGTGCCACCCGGTTGAACACTGAAGCTTTCTTT
TRBD2	TRBV28	TRBJ2-3	-	CASSQAGTNTDTQYF	TGTGCCAGCAGTCAGGCCGGGACTAACACAGATACGCAGTATTTT
-	TRBV6-6	TRBJ2-1	-	CASSYSSAEDEQFF	TGTGCCAGCAGTTACTCGTCGGCGGAGGATGAGCAGTTCTTC
-	TRBV5-4	TRBJ2-7	-	CASREKTGEQYF	TGTGCCAGCAGAGAAAAAACGGGCGAGCAGTACTTC
-	TRBV6-5	TRBJ1-2	-	CASSSGGYGYTF	TGTGCCAGCAGTTCGGGGGGTTATGGCTACACCTTC
-	TRBV28	TRBJ1-1	-	CASTLGGNTEAFF	TGTGCCAGCACCTTAGGGGGTAACACTGAAGCTTTCTTT
TRBD1	TRBV28	TRBJ1-1	-	CASTGQPMNTEAFF	TGTGCCAGCACGGGACAGCCCATGAACACTGAAGCTTTCTTT
TRBD2	TRBV9	TRBJ2-3	-	CASSAELAGGGTDTQYF	TGTGCCAGCAGCGCCGAGTTAGCGGGGGGCGGGACAGATACGCAGTATTTT
TRBD1	TRBV10-2	TRBJ1-5	-	CASSAWDRPDQPQHF	TGCGCCAGCAGTGCTTGGGACAGGCCGGATCAGCCCCAGCATTTT
TRBD2	TRBV19	TRBJ2-7	-	CASSKGRAGLSYEQYF	TGTGCCAGTAGTAAGGGCCGAGCGGGGCTTTCCTACGAGCAGTACTTC
-	TRBV4-1	TRBJ2-1	-	CASSQDWAGYNYNEQFF	TGCGCCAGCAGCCAAGATTGGGCAGGATATAATTACAATGAGCAGTTCTTC
TRBD1	TRBV10-3	TRBJ1-2	-	CAIRKTGGHNYGYTF	TGTGCCATTAGGAAAACAGGGGGGCACAACTATGGCTACACCTTC
-	TRBV6-5	TRBJ1-1	-	CASSQGRNTEAFF	TGTGCCAGCAGCCAGGGTAGGAACACTGAAGCTTTCTTT
TRBD2	TRBV5-4	TRBJ2-1	-	CASSALAGWEQFF	TGTGCCAGCAGCGCGCTAGCGGGATGGGAGCAGTTCTTC
-	TRBV5-1	TRBJ1-1	-	CASSLERVTEAFF	TGCGCCAGCAGCTTGGAGAGGGTCACTGAAGCTTTCTTT
TRBD2	TRBV25-1	TRBJ2-1	-	CASSALGIAGVGEQFF	TGTGCCAGCAGTGCTCTCGGGATAGCGGGAGTAGGTGAGCAGTTCTTC
-	TRBV6-6	TRBJ2-7	-	CASSYSRGGYEQYF	TGTGCCAGCAGTTACTCGAGGGGGGGCTACGAGCAGTACTTC
TRBD1	TRBV6-5	TRBJ1-2	-	CASSRQGNYGYTF	TGTGCCAGCAGTCGACAGGGTAACTATGGCTACACCTTC
TRBD2	TRBV7-9	TRBJ2-1	-	CASSYGTSGFNEQFF	TGTGCCAGCAGCTACGGGACTAGCGGGTTCAATGAGCAGTTCTTC
TRBD1	TRBV7-2	TRBJ2-1	-	CASTPGGTLRYEQFF	TGTGCCAGCACTCCAGGGGGCACTCTTAGGTATGAGCAGTTCTTC
-	TRBV11-2	TRBJ1-5	-	CASSLGAGQPQHF	TGTGCCAGCAGCTTAGGGGCGGGACAGCCCCAGCATTTT
-	TRBV18	TRBJ1-4	-	CASSPKFTTNVEKLFF	TGTGCCAGCTCACCAAAATTCACAACCAACGTTGAAAAACTGTTTTTT
-	TRBV7-9	TRBJ2-7	-	CASSSRGGGSYEQYF	TGTGCCAGCAGTTCTAGAGGGGGGGGCTCCTACGAGCAGTACTTC
-	TRBV19	TRBJ1-5	-	CASSIDGQGGPQHF	TGTGCCAGTAGTATTGACGGACAAGGGGGGCCCCAGCATTTT
-	TRBV12-2	TRBJ2-7	-	CASRLDTSGGHEQYF	TGTGCAAGTCGCTTAGACACTAGCGGGGGGCACGAGCAGTACTTC
-	TRBV7-9	TRBJ2-3	-	CASSLVMATTDTQYF	TGTGCCAGCAGCTTAGTAATGGCGACTACAGATACGCAGTATTTT